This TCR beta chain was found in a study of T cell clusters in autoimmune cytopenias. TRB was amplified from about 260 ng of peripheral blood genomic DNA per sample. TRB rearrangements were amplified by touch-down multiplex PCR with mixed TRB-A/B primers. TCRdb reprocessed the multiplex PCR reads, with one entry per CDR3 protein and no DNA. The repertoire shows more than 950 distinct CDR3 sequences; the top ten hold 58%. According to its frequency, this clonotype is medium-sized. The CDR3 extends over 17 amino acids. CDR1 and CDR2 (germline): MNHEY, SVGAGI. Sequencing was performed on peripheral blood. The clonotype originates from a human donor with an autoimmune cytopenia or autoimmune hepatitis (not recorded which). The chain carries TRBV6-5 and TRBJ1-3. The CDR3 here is CASSHDGRGPSGNTIYF.